A single sample gave rise to the 29 T cell receptor beta chains below, sequenced in a study of cytomegalovirus exposure and HLA in healthy donors. 60 Vbeta and 13 Jbeta primers were used in PCR. Measured with immunoSEQ multiplex PCR; TCRdb has only the in-frame clones, and not every one. The sample carries some 130,000 clones, roughly 80% recorded once. Source material: PBMCs. Every receptor here comes from a man in his forties in good health and CMV-seronegative.

The chain carries TRBV6-5 and TRBJ1-2; D is uncertain. With 5 bases removed from V and 5 bases from J, the gap between germline ends came to 18 bases. Germline V gene data show CDR1 as MNHEY and CDR2 as SVGAGI. This CDR3 contains 15 residues. The CDR3 DNA reads TGTGCCAGCAGTCCCACCTCCCAGGCGGGGTATGGCTACACCTTC. This gives the protein CASSPTSQAGYGYTF.

The rearrangement uses TRBV19 and TRBJ1-2, with 9 nucleotides matching TRBD1. J was trimmed by 7 bases and V by 1 base; bases with no gene match: 10. Germline CDR1 is LNHDA and CDR2 is SQIVND (reference sequence). This CDR3 has 16 amino acids. The CDR3 DNA follows: TGTGCCAGTAGTATAGTTACAGGGGGCGTCGGACGTGGCTACACCTTC. Residues: CASSIVTGGVGRGYTF.

The chain has TRBV12-5 and TRBJ1-4; the match to TRBD1 covers 9 bases. CDR1 and CDR2 (germline): LGHNT, FRNRAP. The junction had 16 bases not matched to a gene; V was cut back by 6 bases and J by 8 bases. This CDR3 has 17 residues. CDR3 DNA: TGTGCTAGTGGACTGACCCCGTTGGGACAGGGTCGAGAAAAACTGTTTTTT. This sequence encodes CASGLTPLGQGREKLFF.

V and J are TRBV29-1 and TRBJ1-2; no firm D call. V was pared by 7 bases and J by 7 bases, with 19 bases between. This CDR3 spans 13 amino acids. CDR1 is SQVTM and CDR2 is ANQGSEA in the germline V gene. CDR3 sequence reads: CSAAAYGEAGYTF. The CDR3 DNA sequence: TGCAGCGCCGCAGCGTACGGGGAGGCTGGCTACACCTTC.

The chain has TRBV7-2 and TRBJ2-7; D gene unclear. The germline V gene has CDR1 SGHTA and CDR2 FQGNSA. CDR3 length: 13 residues. V was clipped by 2 bases and J by 4 bases, with 9 bases between them. The CDR3 loop is CASSLPPRYEQYF. The CDR3 nucleotides read TGTGCCAGCAGCTTACCCCCCAGATACGAGCAGTACTTC.

This rearrangement joins TRBV6-5 to TRBJ1-1, with TRBD1 identical over 9 bases. V trimming: 6 bases; J trimming: 3 bases; junction bases outside the gene matches: 8. CDR1 and CDR2 (germline): MNHEY, SVGAGI. This CDR3 is 15 amino acids long. DNA of the CDR3: TGTGCCAGCAGCGCGACAGGGGGTACCGACACTGAAGCTTTCTTT. It codes for CASSATGGTDTEAFF.

This clone was found once. V usage is TRBV19 and J usage is TRBJ1-5; 9 nucleotides align to TRBD1. Germline values: CDR1 LNHDA, CDR2 SQIVND (reference sequence). The V and J ends lost 5 bases and 6 bases, in that order; junction bases with no gene match: 5. The CDR3 is 14 residues long. The CDR3 region has the DNA TGTGCCAGTAGTTGGGACAGGGAGGGTCAGCCCCAGCATTTT. Translated: CASSWDREGQPQHF.

This chain links TRBV6-4 with TRBJ1-2, with D unclear. CDR1 and CDR2 from the germline V gene are MRHNA and SNTAGT. This CDR3 has 15 residues. With 4 bases removed from V and 0 bases from J, the gap between germline ends came to 12 bases. CDR3 protein: CASSVRGGSNYGYTF. CDR3 DNA: TGTGCCAGCAGTGTCCGAGGCGGGTCTAACTATGGCTACACCTTC.

The chain carries TRBV11-2 and TRBJ2-3; 9 nucleotides agree with TRBD2. This CDR3 region has 17 residues. Germline V CDR1 and CDR2: SGHAT, FQNNGV. Trimming took 0 bases from V and 0 from J; bases not matched to a gene: 4. The CDR3 DNA reads as TGTGCCAGCAGCTTAGATAGGCTAGCGGGGAGCACAGATACGCAGTATTTT. Amino acids: CASSLDRLAGSTDTQYF. The complete variable domain, with remaining parts taken from reference TRBV11-2 and TRBJ2-3, reads EAGVAQSPRYKIIEKRQSVAFWCNPISGHATLYWYQQILGQGPKLLIQFQNNGVVDDSQLPKDRFSAERLKGVDSTLKIQPAKLEDSAVYLCASSLDRLAGSTDTQYFGPGTRLTVL.

The V call is TRBV7-2, the J call TRBJ2-3; 9 nucleotides match TRBD2. This CDR3 comprises 16 residues. V gave up 3 bases and J gave up 7 bases; unmatched junction bases: 11. CDR1 and CDR2 from the germline V gene are SGHTA and FQGNSA. The CDR3 protein is CASSLASGARWNTQYF. The CDR3 DNA reads as TGTGCCAGCAGCTTGGCTAGCGGGGCCCGGTGGAATACGCAGTATTTT.

V gene TRBV5-1 combines with J gene TRBJ2-2; 9 bases are a match to TRBD2. Germline assignment: CDR1 SGHRS and CDR2 YFSETQ. V shed 3 bases, J shed 2 bases, and the junction held 11 bases outside the gene matches. The CDR3 length is 18 residues. The CDR3 protein is CASSSHFVAGVNTGELFF. CDR3 bases: TGCGCCAGCAGCTCCCACTTTGTAGCGGGGGTTAACACCGGGGAGCTGTTTTTT.

This clone was seen a handful of times. This chain uses TRBV2 with TRBJ2-7; the D gene is possibly TRBD1 (6 bases). CDR3 size: 11 residues. Germline CDR1 reads SNHLY; CDR2 reads FYNNEI. Between the trimmed V and J ends, which lost 6 bases and 9 bases, there was a span of 12 bases. CDR3 in DNA: TGTGCCAGCAGCTTGGACAGAAGGCAGTACTTC. This sequence encodes CASSLDRRQYF.

The chain recombines TRBV5-4 with TRBJ2-3; a possible D gene is TRBD2 (6 bases). Germline V lookup: CDR1 SGHNT, CDR2 YYREEE (reference sequence). This CDR3 has 17 residues. V lost 0 bases and J lost 1, with 15 bases in between. The CDR3 protein is CASSLVGSGRRTDTQYF. DNA of the CDR3: TGTGCCAGCAGCTTGGTTGGTAGCGGAAGGCGCACAGATACGCAGTATTTT.

The V and J genes are TRBV7-2 and TRBJ1-5, with a tentative D call TRBD1 (6 bases). CDR1 and CDR2 (germline): SGHTA, FQGNSA. The CDR3 length is 14 residues. Trimming removed 0 bases from V and 5 bases from J, with 8 bases in between. CDR3 region: CASSLARGDQPQHF. The CDR3 DNA reads as TGTGCCAGCAGCTTAGCCAGGGGAGATCAGCCCCAGCATTTT.

J is TRBJ2-5 and V is TRBV29-1; a weak D match, TRBD1 (5 bases). Looked up from germline, CDR1 is SQVTM and CDR2 is ANQGSEA. There are 11 residues in the CDR3. V shed 3 bases and J shed 5 bases, with 7 bases lying between them. The CDR3 sequence: CSVDRVETQYF. The DNA of the CDR3 is TGCAGCGTTGACAGGGTGGAGACCCAGTACTTC.

This clone was counted once. The rearrangement links TRBV9 to TRBJ2-7; TRBD1 aligns across 11 bases. CDR1 is SGDLS and CDR2 is YYNGEE in the germline V gene. With 3 bases clipped from V and 7 bases from J, the junction kept 6 bases outside the gene matches. This CDR3 contains 14 residues. The CDR3 DNA is TGTGCCAGCAGCGCCGGACAGGGGGCGCTTGAGCAGTACTTC. It is translated as CASSAGQGALEQYF.

The chain joins TRBV2 to TRBJ1-2; 8 positions agree with TRBD1. The J segment lost 4 bases and the V segment lost 3 bases, leaving 7 bases of the junction unmatched. The CDR3 has 15 residues. Germline CDR1 reads SNHLY; CDR2 reads FYNNEI. This chain's CDR3 is CASSDPGQVAYGYTF. The CDR3 bases are TGTGCCAGCAGTGACCCGGGACAGGTCGCCTATGGCTACACCTTC.

This rearrangement joins TRBV13 to TRBJ1-1; weak D call: TRBD1 (5 bases). The V gene lost 5 bases and the J gene lost 2 bases, with 21 bases spanning the gap. The CDR3 is made up of 17 amino acids. Germline CDR1 is PRHDT and CDR2 is FYEKMQ (reference sequence). The CDR3 DNA is TGTGCCAGCAGCCCTTCCGGGGGGAGGTGGGTCAACACTGAAGCTTTCTTT. Translated: CASSPSGGRWVNTEAFF. Filled out from reference TRBV13 and TRBJ1-1, the complete variable domain reads AAGVIQSPRHLIKEKRETATLKCYPIPRHDTVYWYQQGPGQDPQFLISFYEKMQSDKGSIPDRFSAQQFSDYHSELNMSSLELGDSALYFCASSPSGGRWVNTEAFFGQGTRLTVV.

This clone was seen only a few times. The J gene is TRBJ1-2, the V gene TRBV6-1; tentative D call: TRBD1 (5 bases). The CDR3 sequence is 15 residues long. The germline CDR1 and CDR2 sequences are MNHNS and SASEGT. Trimming left V 1 base short and J 6 bases short, with 15 bases between. CDR3 DNA sequence: TGTGCCAGCAGTGAAGTTTTTTCGGGGGAGGATGGCTACACCTTC. Translation: CASSEVFSGEDGYTF.

Only one count was recorded for this clone. The J gene is TRBJ1-2, the V gene TRBV7-2; unclear D gene. This CDR3 has 14 amino acids. Germline CDR1 and CDR2: SGHTA and FQGNSA. The V gene lost 5 bases and the J gene lost 2 bases, with 12 bases spanning the gap. The chain's CDR3 is CASSLISSNYGYTF. In nucleotides, the CDR3 is TGTGCCAGCAGCCTAATAAGCTCGAACTATGGCTACACCTTC.

V and J are TRBV27 and TRBJ1-1, with 7 bases that match TRBD1. The CDR3 contains 14 residues. Germline V lookup: CDR1 MNHEY, CDR2 SMNVEV (reference sequence). Unmatched junction bases numbered 5, after V lost 3 bases and J lost 4 bases. As DNA, the CDR3 is TGTGCCAGCAGTTTTAACTCAGGGGGCACTGAAGCTTTCTTT. Protein sequence: CASSFNSGGTEAFF.

V and J are TRBV15 and TRBJ1-2, with D perhaps matching TRBD1 (6 bases). Germline V lookup: CDR1 LNHNV, CDR2 YYDKDF (reference sequence). This CDR3 has 19 residues. V gave up 3 bases and J gave up 0 bases, with 23 bases separating them. As DNA, the CDR3 is TGTGCCACCAGCAGCGGTCTTACAGGGTTATCCCCTTCTAACTATGGCTACACCTTC. Translating gives CATSSGLTGLSPSNYGYTF.

The V call is TRBV4-3, the J call TRBJ2-7, with TRBD2 matching 8 bases. Per germline, CDR1 LGHNA and CDR2 YSLEER. This CDR3 contains 15 residues. With V trimmed by 2 bases and J by 0 bases, 3 bases remained unmatched. CDR3 loop: CASSQNSGASYEQYF. CDR3 bases: TGCGCCAGCAGCCAAAATAGCGGGGCCTCCTACGAGCAGTACTTC.

The chain joins TRBV30 to TRBJ2-5; perhaps TRBD2 as D (6 bases). This CDR3 has 17 residues. Deletions cut 2 bases from V and 0 bases from J, with 19 bases between. From germline, CDR1 is GTSNPN and CDR2 SVGIG (reference sequence). The CDR3 nucleotides read TGTGCCTGGAGTCCCCGACAGCTAGCGCGTTACCAAGAGACCCAGTACTTC. Amino acid sequence: CAWSPRQLARYQETQYF.

This chain links TRBV6-5 with TRBJ2-3; the match to TRBD1 covers 8 bases. The CDR3 loop spans 13 amino acids. Trimming at V came to 6 bases and at J to 4 bases, leaving 3 bases not matched to a gene. Germline V gene lookup returns CDR1 MNHEY and CDR2 SVGAGI. CDR3 sequence: CASRGTGSDTQYF. The CDR3, as DNA: TGTGCCAGCAGGGGGACAGGTTCAGATACGCAGTATTTT.

J is TRBJ1-1 and V is TRBV30, with D uncertain. Germline V CDR1 and CDR2: GTSNPN, SVGIG (reference sequence). CDR3 length: 13 amino acids. V was cut by 1 base and J by 4 bases, with 10 bases left in between. Written as DNA, the CDR3 is TGTGCCTGGAGTGCAACTGATCTCACTGAAGCTTTCTTT. The encoded protein is CAWSATDLTEAFF.

This chain links TRBV6-5 with TRBJ1-2, with a weak D call TRBD1 (5 bases). V gave up 11 bases and J gave up 4 bases, with 17 bases separating them. This CDR3 comprises 13 residues. CDR1 and CDR2 (germline): MNHEY, SVGAGI. For the CDR3, the DNA is TGTGCCTTCCGGGGGGTGATTGTCTATGGCTACACCTTC. Encoded protein: CAFRGVIVYGYTF.

V gene TRBV7-6 combines with J gene TRBJ2-7; the match to TRBD2 covers 7 bases. The J segment lost 1 base and the V segment lost 4 bases, leaving 13 bases of the junction unmatched. The germline CDR1 and CDR2 sequences are SGHVS and FNYEAQ. This CDR3 is built from 17 residues. CDR3 sequence: CASSSPYRGDRSYEQYF. The CDR3 DNA reads TGTGCCAGCAGCTCACCTTATCGGGGGGACCGTTCCTACGAGCAGTACTTC.

The chain employs TRBV15 and TRBJ2-5; a weak D match, TRBD1 (6 bases). The CDR3 contains 15 residues. V was shortened by 1 base and J by 4 bases, with 13 bases between the two germline ends. The germline CDR1 and CDR2 sequences are LNHNV and YYDKDF (reference sequence). This CDR3 reads CATSRGGVRGETQYF. CDR3 DNA: TGTGCCACCAGCAGAGGAGGTGTCAGGGGAGAGACCCAGTACTTC.